These 14 T cell receptor beta chains were sequenced from one sample in a study of CD8 T cells in Susac syndrome. RNA was extracted with the RNeasy kit, and a quantity of roughly 0.5 to 1 ug was reverse transcribed using random hexamers. One entry per CDR3 protein results from TCRdb running MiXCR on the immunoSEQ multiplex PCR reads. The sample includes approximately 180,000 distinct CDR3 sequences, about 93% seen only once; the top ten take 0.095% to 0.1%. The specimen sequenced was CD4+ T cells from PBMCs. These receptors were collected from a human donor with Susac syndrome.

The chain links TRBV20-1 to TRBJ1-5, with D maybe TRBD1 (5 bases). V was pared by 4 bases and J by 6 bases, with 13 bases between. The CDR3 consists of 13 residues. Germline V gene data show CDR1 as DFQATT and CDR2 as SNEGSKA (reference sequence). This CDR3 reads CSATPGSGQPQHF. The CDR3, as DNA: TGCAGTGCTACTCCAGGGTCTGGTCAGCCCCAGCATTTT.

This chain joins TRBV20-1 and TRBJ2-1; 9 bases agree with TRBD2. CDR1 and CDR2 from the germline V gene are DFQATT and SNEGSKA (reference sequence). The CDR3 length is 14 residues. V was pared by 5 bases and J by 6 bases, with 8 bases of the junction left unmatched. This chain's CDR3 is CSAPSGGRVNEQFF. DNA of the CDR3: TGCAGTGCTCCGTCGGGCGGGAGGGTCAATGAGCAGTTCTTC.

This clonotype was counted a single time. The chain joins TRBV5-4 to TRBJ2-3, with TRBD2 matching over 10 bases. Germline lookup yields CDR1 SGHNT and CDR2 YYREEE (reference sequence). V lost 4 bases to trimming and J lost 5 bases; unmatched junction nucleotides: 10. The CDR3 is 16 amino acids. CDR3 DNA: TGTGCCAGCAGCGCCGCCTCTAGCGGGAGAAAAGATACGCAGTATTTT. Translating it yields CASSAASSGRKDTQYF.

V gene TRBV6-5 combines with J gene TRBJ2-7, with TRBD2 identical over 8 bases. V dropped 8 bases and J dropped 2; count of bases not matched to a gene: 8. CDR1 MNHEY and CDR2 SVGAGI come from the germline V gene. This CDR3 spans 14 amino acids. CDR3 coding DNA: TGTGCCAGCTCGCAGCGGGGGAAAACCTACGAGCAGTACTTC. It specifies CASSQRGKTYEQYF.

This chain uses TRBV5-1 with TRBJ2-1, with 12 bases identical to TRBD1. Per the germline V gene, CDR1 is SGHRS and CDR2 is YFSETQ. CDR3 length equals 15 residues. Trimming cost V 4 bases and J 4 bases; bases outside gene matches: 3. The CDR3 region has the DNA TGCGCCAGCAGCGCGGGACAGGGGGCATACAATGAGCAGTTCTTC. It yields the protein CASSAGQGAYNEQFF. The variable domain in full, with the rest retrieved from reference TRBV5-1 and TRBJ2-1, is KAGVTQTPRYLIKTRGQQVTLSCSPISGHRSVSWYQQTPGQGLQFLFEYFSETQRNKGNFPGRFSGRQFSNSRSEMNVSTLELGDSALYLCASSAGQGAYNEQFFGPGTRLTVL.

This chain joins TRBV30 and TRBJ2-7, with TRBD2 matching over 11 bases. This CDR3 is 15 amino acids long. The germline V gene has CDR1 GTSNPN and CDR2 SVGIG (reference sequence). Trimming at V came to 2 bases and at J to 4 bases, leaving 7 bases not matched to a gene. The DNA for the CDR3 is TGTGCCTGGAGTAGCTCTAGCGGGGGGTTTTACGAGCAGTACTTC. As protein: CAWSSSSGGFYEQYF.

In DNA, the CDR3 is TGCAGTGCTATCCGGGACAGGGCTGACGAGCAGTACTTC. Its protein is CSAIRDRADEQYF. The rearrangement links TRBV20-1 to TRBJ2-7; the match to TRBD1 covers 9 bases. After removal of 4 bases from V and 5 bases from J, the junction contained 6 bases not matched to a gene. This CDR3 spans 13 amino acids. The germline V gene has CDR1 DFQATT and CDR2 SNEGSKA (reference sequence).

The chain carries TRBV18 and TRBJ2-6, with TRBD1 identical over 10 bases. The V gene's germline CDR1 is KGHSH and CDR2 LQKENI. V dropped 0 bases and J dropped 0; count of bases not matched to a gene: 2. The length of the CDR3 is 18 residues. The chain's CDR3 is CASSPPGQGDSGANVLTF. In DNA, the CDR3 is TGTGCCAGCTCACCACCTGGACAGGGGGACTCTGGGGCCAACGTCCTGACTTTC.

This sequence joins TRBV28 and TRBJ2-7, with D perhaps assigned TRBD1 or TRBD2 (6 bases each). CDR3 length: 12 amino acids. Trimming cost V 8 bases and J 1 base, with 9 bases left between them. CDR1 and CDR2 (germline): MDHEN, SYDVKM. CDR3 in amino acids: CASGGLSYEQYF. CDR3 in DNA: TGTGCCAGCGGGGGGCTTTCCTACGAGCAGTACTTC.

The chain joins TRBV11-2 to TRBJ1-5; possibly TRBD1 for D (5 bases). V lost 4 bases, J lost 5 bases, and 9 bases lay in between. CDR1 is SGHAT, CDR2 FQNNGV, per germline. This CDR3 is 13 amino acids long. CDR3 in amino acids: CASSYNRYQPQHF. The CDR3 coding sequence is TGTGCCAGCAGCTACAACAGGTATCAGCCCCAGCATTTT.

The gene calls are TRBV20-1 and TRBJ1-1; D is unresolved. The germline V and J ends were trimmed by 1 base and 7 bases, with 10 bases remaining between them. The CDR3 runs 12 residues. Germline lookup yields CDR1 DFQATT and CDR2 SNEGSKA (reference sequence). CDR3 protein: CSARGGGNEAFF. The CDR3 DNA sequence: TGCAGTGCTAGAGGGGGAGGGAATGAAGCTTTCTTT.

This chain joins TRBV18 and TRBJ2-7; 8 bases are shared with TRBD1. V dropped 1 base and J dropped 2; count of bases not matched to a gene: 7. From germline, CDR1 is KGHSH and CDR2 LQKENI. The length of the CDR3 is 16 residues. CDR3 loop: CASSPLDRGKTYEQYF. The CDR3 coding sequence is TGTGCCAGCTCACCACTCGACAGGGGAAAGACCTACGAGCAGTACTTC.

The chain joins TRBV19 to TRBJ2-1, with 7 bases matching TRBD2. The V gene's germline CDR1 is LNHDA and CDR2 SQIVND (reference sequence). Trimming cost V 8 bases and J 2 bases; bases outside gene matches: 9. The CDR3 is 15 amino acids. In DNA form, the CDR3 reads TGTGCCAGTGTTCGGGAGGCTGGCGCCTACAATGAGCAGTTCTTC. Its translation is CASVREAGAYNEQFF.

The chain combines TRBV30 with TRBJ1-2; the D gene is possibly TRBD1 (5 bases). The CDR3 spans 13 residues. The germline CDR1 and CDR2 sequences are GTSNPN and SVGIG (reference sequence). Trimming cost V 3 bases and J 5 bases, with 13 bases left between them. This CDR3 is CAWSDGARYGYTF. The CDR3 bases are TGTGCCTGGAGCGACGGGGCCCGATATGGCTACACCTTC.